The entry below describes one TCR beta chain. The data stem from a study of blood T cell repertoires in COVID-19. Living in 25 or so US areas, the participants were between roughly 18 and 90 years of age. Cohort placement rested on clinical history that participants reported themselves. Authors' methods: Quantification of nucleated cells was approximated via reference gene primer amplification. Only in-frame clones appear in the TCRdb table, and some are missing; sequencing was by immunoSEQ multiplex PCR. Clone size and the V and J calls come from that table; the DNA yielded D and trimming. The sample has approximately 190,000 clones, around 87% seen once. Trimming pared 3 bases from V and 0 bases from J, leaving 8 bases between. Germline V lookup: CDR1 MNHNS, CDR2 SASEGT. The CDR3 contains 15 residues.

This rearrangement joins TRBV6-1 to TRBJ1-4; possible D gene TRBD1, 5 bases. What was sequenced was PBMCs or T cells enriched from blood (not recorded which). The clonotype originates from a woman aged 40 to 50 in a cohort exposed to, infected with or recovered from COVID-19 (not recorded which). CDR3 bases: TGTGCCAGCAGTGATGACAGACCAACTAATGAAAAACTGTTTTTT. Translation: CASSDDRPTNEKLFF.